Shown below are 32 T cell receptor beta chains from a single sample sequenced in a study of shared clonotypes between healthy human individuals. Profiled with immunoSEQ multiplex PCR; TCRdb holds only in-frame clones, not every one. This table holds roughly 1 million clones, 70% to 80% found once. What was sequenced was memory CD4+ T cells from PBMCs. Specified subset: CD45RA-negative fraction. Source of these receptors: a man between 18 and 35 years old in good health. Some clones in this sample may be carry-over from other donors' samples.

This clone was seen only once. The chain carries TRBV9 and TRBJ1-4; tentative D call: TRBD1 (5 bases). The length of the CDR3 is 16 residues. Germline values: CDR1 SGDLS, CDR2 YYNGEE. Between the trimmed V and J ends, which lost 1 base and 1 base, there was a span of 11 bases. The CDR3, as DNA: TGTGCCAGCAGCGTATCCAGCCAGGGAACTAATGAAAAACTGTTTTTT. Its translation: CASSVSSQGTNEKLFF. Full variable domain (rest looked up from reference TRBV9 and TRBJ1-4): DSGVTQTPKHLITATGQRVTLRCSPRSGDLSVYWYQQSLDQGLQFLIQYYNGEERAKGNILERFSAQQFPDLHSELNLSSLELGDSALYFCASSVSSQGTNEKLFFGSGTQLSVL.

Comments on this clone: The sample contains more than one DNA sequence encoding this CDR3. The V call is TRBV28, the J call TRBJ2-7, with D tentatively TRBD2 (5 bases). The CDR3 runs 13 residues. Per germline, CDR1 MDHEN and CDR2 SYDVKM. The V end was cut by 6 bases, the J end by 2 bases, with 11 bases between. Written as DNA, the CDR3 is TGTGCCAGCAGCCTACTAGGGACCTACGAGCAGTACTTC. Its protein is CASSLLGTYEQYF.

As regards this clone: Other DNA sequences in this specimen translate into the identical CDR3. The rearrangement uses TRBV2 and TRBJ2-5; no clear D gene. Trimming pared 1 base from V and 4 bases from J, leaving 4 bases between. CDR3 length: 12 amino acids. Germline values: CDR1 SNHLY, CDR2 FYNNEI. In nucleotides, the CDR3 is TGTGCCAGCAGTGAAGAAAGAGAGACCCAGTACTTC. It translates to CASSEERETQYF. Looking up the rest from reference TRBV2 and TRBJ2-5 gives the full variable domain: EPEVTQTPSHQVTQMGQEVILRCVPISNHLYFYWYRQILGQKVEFLVSFYNNEISEKSEIFDDQFSVERPDGSNFTLKIRSTKLEDSAMYFCASSEERETQYFGPGTRLLVL.

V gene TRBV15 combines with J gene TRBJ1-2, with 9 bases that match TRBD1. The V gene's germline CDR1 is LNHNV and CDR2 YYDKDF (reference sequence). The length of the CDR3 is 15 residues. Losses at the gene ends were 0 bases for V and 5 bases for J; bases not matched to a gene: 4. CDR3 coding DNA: TGTGCCACCAGCAGAGAGGCGACAGGGGGGTATGGCTACACCTTC. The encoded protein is CATSREATGGYGYTF.

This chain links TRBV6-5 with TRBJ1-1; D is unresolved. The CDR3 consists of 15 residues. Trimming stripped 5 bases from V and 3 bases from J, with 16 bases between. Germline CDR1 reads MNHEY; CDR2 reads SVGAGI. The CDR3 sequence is CASSGRGSGDTEAFF. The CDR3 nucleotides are TGTGCCAGCAGTGGTCGTGGATCGGGTGACACTGAAGCTTTCTTT.

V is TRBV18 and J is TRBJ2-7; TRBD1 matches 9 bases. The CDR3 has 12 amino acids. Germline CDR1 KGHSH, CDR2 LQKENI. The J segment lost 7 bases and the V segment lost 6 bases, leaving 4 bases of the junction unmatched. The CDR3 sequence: CASSDRGGEQYF. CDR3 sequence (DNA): TGTGCCAGCTCGGACAGGGGAGGAGAGCAGTACTTC. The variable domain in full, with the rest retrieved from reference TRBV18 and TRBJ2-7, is NAGVMQNPRHLVRRRGQEARLRCSPMKGHSHVYWYRQLPEEGLKFMVYLQKENIIDESGMPKERFSAEFPKEGPSILRIQQVVRGDSAAYFCASSDRGGEQYFGPGTRLTVT.

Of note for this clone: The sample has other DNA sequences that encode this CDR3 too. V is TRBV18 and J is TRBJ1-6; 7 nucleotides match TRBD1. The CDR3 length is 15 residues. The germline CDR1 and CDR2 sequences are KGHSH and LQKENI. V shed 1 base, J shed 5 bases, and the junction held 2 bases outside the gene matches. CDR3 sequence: CASSPQGANNSPLHF. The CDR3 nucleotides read TGTGCCAGCTCACCACAGGGGGCGAATAATTCACCCCTCCACTTT.

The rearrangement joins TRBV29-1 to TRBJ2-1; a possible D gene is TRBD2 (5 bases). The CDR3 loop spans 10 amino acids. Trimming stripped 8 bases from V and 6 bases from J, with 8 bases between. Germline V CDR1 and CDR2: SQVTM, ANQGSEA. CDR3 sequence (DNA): TGCAGCTCGGGGAGCAATGAGCAGTTCTTC. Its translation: CSSGSNEQFF.

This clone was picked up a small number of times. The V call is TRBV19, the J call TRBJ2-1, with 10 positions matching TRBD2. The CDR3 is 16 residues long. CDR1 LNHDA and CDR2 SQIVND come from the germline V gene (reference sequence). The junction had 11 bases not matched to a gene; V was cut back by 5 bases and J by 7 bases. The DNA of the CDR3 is TGTGCCAGTAGTCTAACCACGGGACTAGCGATGAATGAGCAGTTCTTC. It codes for CASSLTTGLAMNEQFF. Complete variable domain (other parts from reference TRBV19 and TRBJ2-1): DGGITQSPKYLFRKEGQNVTLSCEQNLNHDAMYWYRQDPGQGLRLIYYSQIVNDFQKGDIAEGYSVSREKKESFPLTVTSAQKNPTAFYLCASSLTTGLAMNEQFFGPGTRLTVL.

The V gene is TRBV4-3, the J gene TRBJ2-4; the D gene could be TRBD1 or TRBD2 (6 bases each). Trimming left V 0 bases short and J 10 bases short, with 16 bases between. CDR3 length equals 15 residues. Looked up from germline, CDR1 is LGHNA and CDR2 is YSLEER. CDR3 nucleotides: TGCGCCAGCAGCCAAGATTGGGGGGCCAGCGCGATTCAGTACTTC. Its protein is CASSQDWGASAIQYF.

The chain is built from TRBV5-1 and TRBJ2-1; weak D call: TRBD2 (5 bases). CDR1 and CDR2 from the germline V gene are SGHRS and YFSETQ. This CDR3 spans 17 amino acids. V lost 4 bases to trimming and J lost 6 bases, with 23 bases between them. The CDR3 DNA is TGCGCCAGCAGCCCCGCGGAGCGGCTTTCCCAAAGCAATGAGCAGTTCTTC. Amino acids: CASSPAERLSQSNEQFF.

The CDR3 spells CASSLTRGGGTNEKLFF. Written as DNA, the CDR3 is TGTGCCAGCAGCTTGACGAGGGGAGGGGGAACTAATGAAAAACTGTTTTTT. This chain uses TRBV11-2 with TRBJ1-4; D may be TRBD1 (6 bases). The CDR3 is made up of 17 amino acids. Per germline, CDR1 SGHAT and CDR2 FQNNGV. V lost 3 bases to trimming and J lost 1 base, with 15 bases between them.

The CDR3 nucleotides are TGTGCCAGCTCACCGCCTACAGGGGCGGGTGAAAAACTGTTTTTT. Translated, it gives CASSPPTGAGEKLFF. The V and J genes are TRBV18 and TRBJ1-4, with 7 positions matching TRBD1. The CDR3 is 15 amino acids. The V gene's germline CDR1 is KGHSH and CDR2 LQKENI. With V trimmed by 3 bases and J by 7 bases, 8 bases remained unmatched.

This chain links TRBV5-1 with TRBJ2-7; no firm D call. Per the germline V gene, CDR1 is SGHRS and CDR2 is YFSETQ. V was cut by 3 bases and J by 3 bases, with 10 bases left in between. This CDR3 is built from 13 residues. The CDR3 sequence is CASSSYSDYEQYF. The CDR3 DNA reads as TGCGCCAGCAGCTCTTATAGTGACTACGAGCAGTACTTC.

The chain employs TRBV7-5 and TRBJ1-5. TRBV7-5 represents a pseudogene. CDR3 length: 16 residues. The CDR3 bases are TGTGTCAGAAGCTGGGAGGGGGCCAGGGTCAATCAGCCCCAGCATTTT. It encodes CVRSWEGARVNQPQHF.

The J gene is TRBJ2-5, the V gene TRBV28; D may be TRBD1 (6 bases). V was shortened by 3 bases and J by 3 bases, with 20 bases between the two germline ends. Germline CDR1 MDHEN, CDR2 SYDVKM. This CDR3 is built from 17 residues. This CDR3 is CASSFVTTGKREETQYF. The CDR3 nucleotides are TGTGCCAGCAGTTTTGTCACTACAGGGAAAAGAGAAGAGACCCAGTACTTC.

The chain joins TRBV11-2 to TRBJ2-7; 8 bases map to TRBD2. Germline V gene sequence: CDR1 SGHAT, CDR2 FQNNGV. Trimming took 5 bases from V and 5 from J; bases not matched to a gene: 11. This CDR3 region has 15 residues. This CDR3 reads CASSPGGFTRNEQYF. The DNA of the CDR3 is TGTGCCAGCAGCCCGGGGGGGTTCACGAGGAACGAGCAGTACTTC. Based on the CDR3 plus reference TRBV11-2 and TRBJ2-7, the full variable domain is EAGVAQSPRYKIIEKRQSVAFWCNPISGHATLYWYQQILGQGPKLLIQFQNNGVVDDSQLPKDRFSAERLKGVDSTLKIQPAKLEDSAVYLCASSPGGFTRNEQYFGPGTRLTVT.

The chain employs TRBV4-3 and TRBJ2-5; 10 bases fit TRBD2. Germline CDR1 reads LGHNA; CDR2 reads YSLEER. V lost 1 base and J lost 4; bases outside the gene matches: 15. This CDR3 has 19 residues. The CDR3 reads CASSQGPWVAGGPSETQYF. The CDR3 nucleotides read TGCGCCAGCAGCCAAGGACCTTGGGTAGCGGGAGGACCTTCAGAGACCCAGTACTTC.

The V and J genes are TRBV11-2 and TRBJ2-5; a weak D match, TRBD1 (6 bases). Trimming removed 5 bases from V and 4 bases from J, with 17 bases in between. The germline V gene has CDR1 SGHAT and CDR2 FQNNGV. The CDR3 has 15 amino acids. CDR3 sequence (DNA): TGTGCCAGCAGCCCTGCCGCAGGGGTAGGAGAGACCCAGTACTTC. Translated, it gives CASSPAAGVGETQYF.

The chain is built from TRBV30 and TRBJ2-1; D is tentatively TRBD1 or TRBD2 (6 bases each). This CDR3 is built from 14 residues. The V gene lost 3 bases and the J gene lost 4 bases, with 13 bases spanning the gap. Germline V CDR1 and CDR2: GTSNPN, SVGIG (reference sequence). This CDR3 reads CAWRRKGGYNEQFF. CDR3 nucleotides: TGTGCCTGGAGACGGAAGGGGGGATACAATGAGCAGTTCTTC.

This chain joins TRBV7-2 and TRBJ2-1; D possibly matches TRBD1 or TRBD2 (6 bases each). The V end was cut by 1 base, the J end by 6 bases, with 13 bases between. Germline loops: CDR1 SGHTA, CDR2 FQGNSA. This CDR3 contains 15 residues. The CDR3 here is CASSLVGGLGNEQFF. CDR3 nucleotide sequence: TGTGCCAGCAGCTTAGTAGGGGGGCTCGGCAATGAGCAGTTCTTC.

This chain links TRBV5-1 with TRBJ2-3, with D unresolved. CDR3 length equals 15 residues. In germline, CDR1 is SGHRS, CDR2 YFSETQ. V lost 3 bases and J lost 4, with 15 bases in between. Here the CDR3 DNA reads TGCGCCAGCAGCTCCTACCCGGATTCCGCAGATACGCAGTATTTT. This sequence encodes CASSSYPDSADTQYF.

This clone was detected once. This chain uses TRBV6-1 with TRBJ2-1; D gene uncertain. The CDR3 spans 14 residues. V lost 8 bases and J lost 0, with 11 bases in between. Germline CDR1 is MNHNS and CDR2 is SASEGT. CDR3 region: CASGFTISYNEQFF. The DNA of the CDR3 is TGTGCCAGCGGGTTTACGATCTCCTACAATGAGCAGTTCTTC.

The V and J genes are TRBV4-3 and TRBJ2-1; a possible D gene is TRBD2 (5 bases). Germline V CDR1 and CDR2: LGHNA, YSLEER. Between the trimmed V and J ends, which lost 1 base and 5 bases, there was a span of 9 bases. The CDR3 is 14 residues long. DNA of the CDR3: TGCGCCAGCAGCCAAGTGTCCGGGAACAATGAGCAGTTCTTC. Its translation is CASSQVSGNNEQFF.

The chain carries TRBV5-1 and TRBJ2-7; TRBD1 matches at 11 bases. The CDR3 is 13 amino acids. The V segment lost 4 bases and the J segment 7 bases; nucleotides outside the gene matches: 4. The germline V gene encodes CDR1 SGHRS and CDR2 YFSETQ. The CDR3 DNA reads TGCGCCAGCAGCCTGGGGACAGGGGGGGAGCAGTACTTC. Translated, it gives CASSLGTGGEQYF.

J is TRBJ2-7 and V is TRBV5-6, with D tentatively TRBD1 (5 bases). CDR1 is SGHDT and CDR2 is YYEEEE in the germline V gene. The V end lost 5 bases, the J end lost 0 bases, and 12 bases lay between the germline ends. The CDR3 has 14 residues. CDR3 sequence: CASRGQGISYEQYF. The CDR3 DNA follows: TGTGCCAGCAGGGGGCAGGGCATCTCCTACGAGCAGTACTTC.

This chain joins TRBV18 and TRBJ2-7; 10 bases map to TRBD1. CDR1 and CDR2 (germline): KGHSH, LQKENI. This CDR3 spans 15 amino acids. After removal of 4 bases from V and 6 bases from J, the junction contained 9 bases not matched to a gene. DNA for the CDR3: TGTGCCAGCTCACTCATCGACAGGGGGCTAGCCGAGCAGTACTTC. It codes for CASSLIDRGLAEQYF.

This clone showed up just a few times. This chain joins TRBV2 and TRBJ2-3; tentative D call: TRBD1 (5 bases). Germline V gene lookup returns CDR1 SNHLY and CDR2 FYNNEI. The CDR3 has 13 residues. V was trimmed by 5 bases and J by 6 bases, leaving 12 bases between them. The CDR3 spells CASSYVRVDTQYF. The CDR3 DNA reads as TGTGCCAGCAGTTACGTCAGGGTCGATACGCAGTATTTT.

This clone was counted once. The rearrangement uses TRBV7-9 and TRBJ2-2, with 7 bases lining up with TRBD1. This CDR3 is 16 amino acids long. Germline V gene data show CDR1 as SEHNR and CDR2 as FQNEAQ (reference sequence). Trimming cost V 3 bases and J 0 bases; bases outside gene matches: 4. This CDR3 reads CASSFYRGSNTGELFF. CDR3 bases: TGTGCCAGCAGCTTTTACAGGGGATCGAACACCGGGGAGCTGTTTTTT.

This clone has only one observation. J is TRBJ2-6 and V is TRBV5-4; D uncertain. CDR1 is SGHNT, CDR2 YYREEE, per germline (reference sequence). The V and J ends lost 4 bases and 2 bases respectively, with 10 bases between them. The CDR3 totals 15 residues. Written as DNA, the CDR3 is TGTGCCAGCAGCACCGCTGGAACTGGGGCCAACGTCCTGACTTTC. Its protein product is CASSTAGTGANVLTF.

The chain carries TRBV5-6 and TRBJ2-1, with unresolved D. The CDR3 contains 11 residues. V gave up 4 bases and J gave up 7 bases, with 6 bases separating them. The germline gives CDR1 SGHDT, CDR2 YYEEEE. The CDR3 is CASSHNNEQFF. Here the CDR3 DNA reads TGTGCCAGCAGCCACAATAATGAGCAGTTCTTC.

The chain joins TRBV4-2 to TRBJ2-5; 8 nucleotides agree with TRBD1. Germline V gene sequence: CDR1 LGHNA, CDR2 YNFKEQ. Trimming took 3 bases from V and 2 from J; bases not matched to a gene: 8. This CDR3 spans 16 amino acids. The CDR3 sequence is CASSQEYRGRQETQYF. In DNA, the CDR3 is TGTGCCAGCAGCCAGGAATACAGGGGGAGACAAGAGACCCAGTACTTC.